This TCR beta chain appears in the sequencing data of a study of CD8+CD57+ T cells in acquired aplastic anemia (dated by TCRdb to 2016 to 2018). Turning to the overall study: On average, sorted CD4+ and CD8+ cells yielded about 3 ug of extracted DNA, with a range of about 0.18 to 30 ug. CD8+CD57+ expansion was defined as frequency above the mean frequency observed in healthy subjects.

About this clonotype itself: Its recognized antigen is unknown. Per-base quality was not reported, and no clone a single base away is much larger than it.

Genomic DNA was used as template for profiling of TCR beta VDJ combinations and CDR3 sequences. An Illumina HiSeq 2000 was used for TCR repertoire sequencing. For the original study's pipeline: TRBV/TRBJ rearrangement plots, CDR3 size and DJ length profiles, and Simpson's diversity index were used to assess repertoires. Whichever DNA sequence was most abundant in the deep sequencing data was defined as the immunodominant clone. CDR3 amino acid sequences were screened for sharing across subjects and compared with published repertoires and the VDJdb database. TCRdb itself trimmed the public reads at Q25 with fastp, ran MiXCR and retained productive beta chains. A single entry per CDR3 protein holds the most common genes and DNA from its merged rows. The V and J calls here are based on TCRdb, not the publication. The table for this sample lists 200,000 to 250,000 distinct CDR3 sequences; around three fifths of them were counted only once. The ten largest clonotypes hold roughly 53% of the sample.

Patients chosen for sequencing had shown expansion of CD8+CD57+ cells by flow cytometry. Every patient had severe acquired aplastic anemia, diagnosed using the International Study of Aplastic Anemia and Agranulocytosis and Camitta criteria. No therapy had been received by the patients at the time of blood sampling. TCR repertoires of sorted CD4+ and CD8+ blood T cells from severe aplastic anemia patients and healthy subjects were deep-sequenced in the study. Patients were enrolled in the USA under clinicaltrials.gov protocols 00001620, 01623167, 00001397, 00071045, 00081523 and 00961064. Ficoll-Paque density gradient centrifugation was used to isolate peripheral blood mononuclear cells. Before DNA extraction, CD4+ and CD8+ T cells were sorted by FACS or by magnetic beads. Paper-wide results and their limitations: Some 27 CD8+ CDR3 sequences were found in both patients and controls but appeared to be highly expressed in patients and within the immunodominant clones of the patients. CD8+ Simpson's diversity did not differ significantly between patients and healthy controls (P=0.060).

Looking up the germline V gene (reference sequence) yields CDR1 SEHNR and CDR2 FQNEAQ. From the cysteine up to the phenylalanine, the CDR3 has a length of 13 residues. Left in the record is the CDR3 DNA by itself, 39 bases read in frame from the first base. At the junction V is shortened by 1 base and J by 6 bases, with 9 bases in between. This chain joins TRBV7-9 to TRBJ1-1, and possibly TRBD1, on 6 matching bases. This sequence originates from a human donor with aplastic anemia. The sample comprised sorted CD4+, CD8+, or CD8+CD57+ T cells (not recorded which) from PBMCs. The nucleotides are TGTGCCAGCAGCTTAGAGGAGGGGGCTGAAGCTTTCTTT. This translates into CASSLEEGAEAFF.